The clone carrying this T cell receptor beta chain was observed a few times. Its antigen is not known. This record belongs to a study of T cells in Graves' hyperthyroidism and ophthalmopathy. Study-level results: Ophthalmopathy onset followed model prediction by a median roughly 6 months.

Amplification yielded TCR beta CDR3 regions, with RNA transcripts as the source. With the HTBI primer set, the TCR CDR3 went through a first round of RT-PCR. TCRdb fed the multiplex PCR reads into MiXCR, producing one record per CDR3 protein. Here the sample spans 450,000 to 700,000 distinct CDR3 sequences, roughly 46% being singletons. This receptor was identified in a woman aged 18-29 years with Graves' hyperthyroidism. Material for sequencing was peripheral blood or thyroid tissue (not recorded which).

The CDR3 coding sequence is TGTGCCAGCTCACCGGACACGGACTCCTACGAGCAGTACTTC. Translation gives CASSPDTDSYEQYF. This chain connects TRBV18 to TRBJ2-7, with TRBD1 as a possible D gene (5 bases). In germline, CDR1 is KGHSH, CDR2 LQKENI. Trimming pared 3 bases from V and 0 bases from J, leaving 9 bases between. This CDR3 is 14 amino acids long.